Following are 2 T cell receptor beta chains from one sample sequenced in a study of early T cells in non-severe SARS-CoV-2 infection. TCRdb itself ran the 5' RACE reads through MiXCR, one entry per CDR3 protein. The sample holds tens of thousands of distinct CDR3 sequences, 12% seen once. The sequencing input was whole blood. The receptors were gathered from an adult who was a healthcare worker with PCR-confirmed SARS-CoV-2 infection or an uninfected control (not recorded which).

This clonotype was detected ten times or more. The CDR3 DNA follows: TGTGCCAGCAGTTCCTGGACAGGGGAGAACGAGCAGTACTTC. Translation gives CASSSWTGENEQYF. The genes are TRBV6-5 and TRBJ2-7; 9 bases map to TRBD1. Germline V gene data show CDR1 as MNHEY and CDR2 as SVGAGI. Trimming cost V 4 bases and J 5 bases; bases outside gene matches: 6. CDR3 length: 14 residues.

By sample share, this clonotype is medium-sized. This chain's CDR3 is CSARSDRGHTF. In DNA form, the CDR3 reads TGCAGTGCTAGATCCGACAGGGGCCACACCTTC. This chain connects TRBV20-1 to TRBJ1-2, with 8 positions matching TRBD1. Germline lookup yields CDR1 DFQATT and CDR2 SNEGSKA (reference sequence). The trim removed 2 bases at V and 12 bases at J, leaving 5 bases unmatched. The CDR3 is 11 amino acids.